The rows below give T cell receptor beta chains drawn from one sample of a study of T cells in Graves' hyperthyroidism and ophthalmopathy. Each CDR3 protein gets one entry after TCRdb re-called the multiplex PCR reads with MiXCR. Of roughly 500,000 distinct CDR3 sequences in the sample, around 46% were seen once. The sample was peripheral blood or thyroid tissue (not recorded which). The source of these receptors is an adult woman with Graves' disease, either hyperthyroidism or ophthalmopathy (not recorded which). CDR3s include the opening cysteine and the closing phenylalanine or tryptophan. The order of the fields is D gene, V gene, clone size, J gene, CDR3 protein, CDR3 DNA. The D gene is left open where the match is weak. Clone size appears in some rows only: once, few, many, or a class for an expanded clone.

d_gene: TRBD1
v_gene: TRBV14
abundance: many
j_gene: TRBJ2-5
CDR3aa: CASSTYRGADTQYF
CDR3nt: TGTGCCAGCAGCACTTACAGGGGTGCGGATACCCAGTACTTC

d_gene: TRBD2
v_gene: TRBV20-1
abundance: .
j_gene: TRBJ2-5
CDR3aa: CSARDEGVAGVIETQYF
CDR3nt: TGCAGTGCTAGAGATGAAGGGGTAGCGGGAGTGATAGAGACCCAGTACTTC

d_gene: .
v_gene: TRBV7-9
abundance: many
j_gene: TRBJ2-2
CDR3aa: CASSFSPGQWELFF
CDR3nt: TGTGCCAGCAGCTTTTCTCCTGGCCAGTGGGAGCTGTTTTTT

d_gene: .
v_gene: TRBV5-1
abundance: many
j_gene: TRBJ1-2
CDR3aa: CASSPPPPGTLYGYTF
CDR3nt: TGCGCCAGCAGCCCCCCCCCACCCGGGACACTCTATGGCTACACCTTC

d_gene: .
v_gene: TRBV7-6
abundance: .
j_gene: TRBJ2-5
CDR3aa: CASSLMTIGQETQYF
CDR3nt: TGTGCCAGCAGCTTAATGACTATCGGACAAGAGACCCAGTACTTC

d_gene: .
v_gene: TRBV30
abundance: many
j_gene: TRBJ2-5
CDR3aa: CAWSPSVLQETQYF
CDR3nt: TGTGCCTGGAGTCCCTCCGTGCTACAAGAGACCCAGTACTTC

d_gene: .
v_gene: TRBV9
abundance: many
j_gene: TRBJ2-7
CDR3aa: CASSVGGLNLPSEQYF
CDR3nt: TGTGCCAGCAGCGTAGGGGGGCTCAACCTCCCCTCCGAGCAGTACTTC

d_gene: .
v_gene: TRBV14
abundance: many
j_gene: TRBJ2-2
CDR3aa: CASSQARSSGRLFF
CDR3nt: TGTGCCAGCAGCCAAGCTCGCAGCTCAGGGAGGCTGTTTTTT

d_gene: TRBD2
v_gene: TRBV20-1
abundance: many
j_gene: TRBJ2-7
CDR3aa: CSARELGLAAYEQYF
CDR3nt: TGCAGTGCTAGAGAGCTGGGACTAGCAGCCTACGAGCAGTACTTC

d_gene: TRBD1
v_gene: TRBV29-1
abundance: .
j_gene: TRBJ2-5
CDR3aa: CSVEEQGMMETQYF
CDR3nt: TGCAGCGTTGAAGAACAGGGGATGATGGAGACCCAGTACTTC

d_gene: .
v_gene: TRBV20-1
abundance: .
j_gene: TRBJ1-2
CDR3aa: CSARGVADYGYTF
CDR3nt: TGCAGTGCTAGAGGTGTGGCAGATTATGGCTACACCTTC

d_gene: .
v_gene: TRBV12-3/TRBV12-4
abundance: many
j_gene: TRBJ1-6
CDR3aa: CASSLSRVQHSPLHF
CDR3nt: TGTGCCAGCAGTTTAAGCAGGGTTCAGCACTCACCCCTCCACTTT

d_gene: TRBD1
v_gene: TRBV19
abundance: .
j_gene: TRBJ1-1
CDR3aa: CASSSPSGQMNTEAFF
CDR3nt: TGTGCCAGTAGTTCCCCCTCGGGACAGATGAACACTGAAGCTTTCTTT

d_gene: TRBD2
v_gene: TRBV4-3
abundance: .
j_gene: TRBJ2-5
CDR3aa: CASSQGAGAETQYF
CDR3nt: TGCGCCAGCAGCCAAGGAGCGGGAGCGGAGACCCAGTACTTC

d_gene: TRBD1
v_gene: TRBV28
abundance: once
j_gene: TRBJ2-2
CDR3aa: CASRDRVGGELFF
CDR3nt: TGTGCCAGCCGGGACAGGGTCGGCGGGGAGCTGTTTTTT

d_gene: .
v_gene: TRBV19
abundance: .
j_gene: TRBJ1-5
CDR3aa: CAILRDQPQHF
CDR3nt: TGTGCCATCCTACGGGATCAGCCCCAGCATTTT

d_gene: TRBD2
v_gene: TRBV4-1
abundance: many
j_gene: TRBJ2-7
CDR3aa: CASSQPTASGAYEQYF
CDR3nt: TGCGCCAGCAGCCAACCTACCGCTAGCGGGGCTTACGAGCAGTACTTC

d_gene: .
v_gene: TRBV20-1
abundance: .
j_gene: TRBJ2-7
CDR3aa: CSAETPLFLYEQYF
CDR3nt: TGCAGTGCTGAGACTCCCTTATTCCTCTACGAGCAGTACTTC

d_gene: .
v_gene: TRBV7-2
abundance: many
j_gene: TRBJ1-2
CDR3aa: CASSLGRTENYGYTF
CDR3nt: TGTGCCAGCAGCTTGGGAAGGACAGAGAACTATGGCTACACCTTC

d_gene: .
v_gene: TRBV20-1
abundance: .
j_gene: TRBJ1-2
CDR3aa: CSARVGRLDGYTF
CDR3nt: TGCAGTGCTAGAGTGGGGCGTTTGGACGGCTACACCTTC

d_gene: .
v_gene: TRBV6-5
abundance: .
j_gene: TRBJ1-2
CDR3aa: CASSSWTGYYTF
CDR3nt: TGTGCCAGCAGTTCTTGGACGGGATACTACACCTTC

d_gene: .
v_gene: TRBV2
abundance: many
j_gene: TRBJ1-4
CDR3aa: CGTGATNEKLFF
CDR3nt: TGTGGGACCGGGGCAACTAATGAAAAACTGTTTTTT

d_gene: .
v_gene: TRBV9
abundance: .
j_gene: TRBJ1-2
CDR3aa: CASSGSGGGGYTF
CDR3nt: TGTGCCAGCAGCGGTAGCGGGGGCGGGGGCTACACCTTC

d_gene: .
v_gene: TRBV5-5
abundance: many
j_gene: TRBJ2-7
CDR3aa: CASSLVDEQYF
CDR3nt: TGTGCCAGCAGCTTGGTAGACGAGCAGTACTTC

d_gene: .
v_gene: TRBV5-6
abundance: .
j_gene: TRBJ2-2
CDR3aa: CASRETGGVELFF
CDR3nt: TGTGCCAGCAGGGAAACCGGCGGGGTAGAGCTGTTTTTT

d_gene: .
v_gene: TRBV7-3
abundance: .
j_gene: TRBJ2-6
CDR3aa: CASSFRDLSGANVLTF
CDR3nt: TGTGCCAGCAGCTTCAGGGATCTCTCTGGGGCCAACGTCCTGACTTTC

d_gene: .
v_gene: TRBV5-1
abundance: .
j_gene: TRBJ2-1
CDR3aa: CASSLTGRRLQETQFF
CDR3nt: TGCGCCAGCAGTTTGACGGGACGAAGACTCCAAGAGACCCAGTTCTTC

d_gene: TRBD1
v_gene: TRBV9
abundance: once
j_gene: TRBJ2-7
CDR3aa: CARDLGQLYEQYF
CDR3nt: TGTGCTAGAGACCTGGGACAGCTGTACGAGCAGTACTTC

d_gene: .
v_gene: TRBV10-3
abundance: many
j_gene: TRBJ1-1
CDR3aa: CAIIEGVGTEAFF
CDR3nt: TGTGCCATCATCGAAGGGGTGGGCACTGAAGCTTTCTTT

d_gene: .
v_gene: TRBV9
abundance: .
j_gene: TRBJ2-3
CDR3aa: CASSVYRGDTQYF
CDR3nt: TGTGCCAGCAGCGTATATAGGGGAGATACGCAGTATTTT

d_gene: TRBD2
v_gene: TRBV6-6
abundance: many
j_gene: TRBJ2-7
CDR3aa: CASSYELADEQYF
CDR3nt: TGTGCCAGCAGTTACGAACTAGCGGACGAGCAGTACTTC

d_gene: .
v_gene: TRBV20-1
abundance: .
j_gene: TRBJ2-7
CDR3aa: CSAPNRGGGSYEQYF
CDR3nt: TGCAGTGCGCCCAACAGGGGAGGGGGGTCCTACGAGCAGTACTTC

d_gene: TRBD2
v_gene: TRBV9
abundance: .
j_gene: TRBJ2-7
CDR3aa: CASSQDLAGEQREQYF
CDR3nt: TGCGCCAGCAGCCAAGATCTAGCGGGAGAACAGCGCGAGCAGTACTTC

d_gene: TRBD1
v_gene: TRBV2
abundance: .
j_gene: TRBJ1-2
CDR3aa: CASTSNPRTGDHYGYTF
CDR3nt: TGTGCCAGCACCTCCAACCCCCGGACAGGGGACCATTATGGCTACACCTTC

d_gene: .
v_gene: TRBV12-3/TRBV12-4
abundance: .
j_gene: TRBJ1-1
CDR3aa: CASSPRGRADTEAFF
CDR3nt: TGTGCCAGCAGCCCCAGGGGTAGGGCTGACACTGAAGCTTTCTTT

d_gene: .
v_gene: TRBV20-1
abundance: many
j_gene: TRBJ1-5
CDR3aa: CSASRGSNQPQHF
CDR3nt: TGCAGTGCTAGTCGGGGTAGCAATCAGCCCCAGCATTTT

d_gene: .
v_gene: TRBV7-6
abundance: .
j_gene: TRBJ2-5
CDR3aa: CASSLMTNGGLAGETQYF
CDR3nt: TGTGCCAGCAGCTTAATGACGAACGGAGGGTTGGCCGGGGAGACCCAGTACTTC

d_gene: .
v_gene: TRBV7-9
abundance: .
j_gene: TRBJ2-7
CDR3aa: CAWSWGTPYEQYF
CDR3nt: TGTGCCTGGAGTTGGGGGACACCATACGAGCAGTACTTC

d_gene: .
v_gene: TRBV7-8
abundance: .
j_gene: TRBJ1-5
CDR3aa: CASSSEGGTLRRNSNQPQHF
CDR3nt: TGTGCCAGCAGCTCCGAAGGTGGCACACTCCGCCGCAATAGCAATCAGCCCCAGCATTTT

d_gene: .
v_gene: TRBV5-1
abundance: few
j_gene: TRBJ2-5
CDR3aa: CASSLAPRGETQYF
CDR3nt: TGCGCCAGCAGCCTTGCACCTAGGGGGGAGACCCAGTACTTC

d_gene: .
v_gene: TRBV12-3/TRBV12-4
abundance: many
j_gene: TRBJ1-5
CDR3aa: CASSPDHSNQPQHF
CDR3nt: TGTGCCAGCAGTCCCGACCATTCCAATCAGCCCCAGCATTTT

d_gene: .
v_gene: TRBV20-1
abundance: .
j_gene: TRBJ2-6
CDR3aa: CSAREGTTGANVLTF
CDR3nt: TGCAGTGCTAGAGAGGGGACAACCGGGGCCAACGTCCTGACTTTC

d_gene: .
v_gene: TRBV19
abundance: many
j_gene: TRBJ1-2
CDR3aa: CASRTTEAVYGYTF
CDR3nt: TGTGCCAGTAGGACCACGGAAGCGGTCTATGGCTACACCTTC

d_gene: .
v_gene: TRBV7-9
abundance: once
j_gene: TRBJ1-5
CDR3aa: CASSLGGKDQPQHF
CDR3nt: TGTGCCAGCAGCTTGGGGGGAAAGGATCAGCCCCAGCATTTT

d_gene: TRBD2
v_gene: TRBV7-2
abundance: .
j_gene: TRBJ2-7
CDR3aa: CASSYLAGREYEQYF
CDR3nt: TGTGCCAGCAGCTATCTAGCGGGCAGGGAGTACGAGCAGTACTTC

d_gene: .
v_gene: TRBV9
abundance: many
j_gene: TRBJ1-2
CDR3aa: CASSSGHPNYGYTF
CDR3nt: TGTGCCAGCAGCTCCGGGCACCCCAACTATGGCTACACCTTC

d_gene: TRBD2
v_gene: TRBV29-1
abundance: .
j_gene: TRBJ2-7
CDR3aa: CSVRASGGDEQYF
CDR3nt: TGCAGCGTAAGGGCTAGCGGAGGGGACGAGCAGTACTTC

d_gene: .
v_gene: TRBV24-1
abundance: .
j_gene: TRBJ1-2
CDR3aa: CATSDGGLPRGYTF
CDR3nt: TGTGCCACCAGTGATGGTGGACTCCCCCGTGGCTACACCTTC

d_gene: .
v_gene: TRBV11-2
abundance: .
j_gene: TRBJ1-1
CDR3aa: CASSLDGSWATNTEAFF
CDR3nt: TGTGCCAGCAGCCTAGACGGTAGCTGGGCTACTAACACTGAAGCTTTCTTT

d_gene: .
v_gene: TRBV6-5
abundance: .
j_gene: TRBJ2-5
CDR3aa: CASTQGSRVETQYF
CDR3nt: TGTGCCAGCACCCAAGGATCTCGGGTAGAGACCCAGTACTTC

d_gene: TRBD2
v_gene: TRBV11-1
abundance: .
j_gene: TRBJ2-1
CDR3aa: CASSFAGGPLNEQFF
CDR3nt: TGTGCCAGCAGCTTCGCGGGAGGACCATTGAATGAGCAGTTCTTC

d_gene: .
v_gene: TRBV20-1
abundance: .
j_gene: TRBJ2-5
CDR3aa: CSAGVGTQYF
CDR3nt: TGCAGTGCGGGCGTTGGGACCCAGTACTTC

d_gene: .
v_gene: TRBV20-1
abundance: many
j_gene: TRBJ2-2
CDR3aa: CSVTPGRDTGELFF
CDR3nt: TGCAGTGTCACCCCGGGACGCGACACCGGGGAGCTGTTTTTT

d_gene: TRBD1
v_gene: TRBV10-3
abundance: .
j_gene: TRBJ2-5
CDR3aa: CAIRPSDRVGLETQYF
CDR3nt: TGTGCCATCAGACCCAGTGACAGGGTGGGTTTGGAGACCCAGTACTTC

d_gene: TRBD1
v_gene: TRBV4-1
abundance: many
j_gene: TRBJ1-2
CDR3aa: CASSRRITGTDNYGYTF
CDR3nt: TGCGCCAGCAGCCGCAGGATCACCGGGACAGATAACTATGGCTACACCTTC

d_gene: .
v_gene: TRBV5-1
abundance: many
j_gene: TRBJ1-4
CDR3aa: CASSPSLSRGEKLFF
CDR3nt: TGCGCCAGCAGCCCGTCCCTAAGTCGTGGGGAAAAACTGTTTTTT

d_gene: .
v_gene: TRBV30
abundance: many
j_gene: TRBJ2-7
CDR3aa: CAWKRANYEQYF
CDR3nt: TGTGCCTGGAAGAGAGCAAACTACGAGCAGTACTTC

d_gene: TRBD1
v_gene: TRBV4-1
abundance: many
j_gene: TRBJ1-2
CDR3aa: CASVQDRGPIHGYTF
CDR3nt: TGCGCCAGCGTTCAAGACAGGGGGCCGATACATGGCTACACCTTC

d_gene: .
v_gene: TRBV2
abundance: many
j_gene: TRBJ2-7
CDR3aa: CASIRSYEQYF
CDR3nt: TGTGCCAGCATAAGATCCTACGAGCAGTACTTC

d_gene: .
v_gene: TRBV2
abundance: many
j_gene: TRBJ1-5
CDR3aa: CASSLPGASNQPQHF
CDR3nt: TGTGCCAGCAGCCTCCCCGGAGCCAGCAATCAGCCCCAGCATTTT